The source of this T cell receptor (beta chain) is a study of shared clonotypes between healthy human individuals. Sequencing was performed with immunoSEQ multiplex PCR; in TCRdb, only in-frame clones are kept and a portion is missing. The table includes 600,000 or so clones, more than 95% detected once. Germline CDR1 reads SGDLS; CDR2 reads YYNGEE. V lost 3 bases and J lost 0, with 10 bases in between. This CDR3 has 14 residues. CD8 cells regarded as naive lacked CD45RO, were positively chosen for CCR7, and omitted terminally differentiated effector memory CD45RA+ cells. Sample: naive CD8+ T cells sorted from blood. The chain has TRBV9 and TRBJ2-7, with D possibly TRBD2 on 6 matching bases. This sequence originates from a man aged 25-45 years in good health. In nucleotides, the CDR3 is TGTGCCAGCAGCGAAAGCGGGTACTCCTACGAGCAGTACTTC. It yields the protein CASSESGYSYEQYF.